The subject of this entry is one T cell receptor (beta chain). Its specificity is unknown. This sample was included in a study of OX40 agonist ivuxolimab in advanced cancers. Overall study findings and caveats: CD4+ and CD8+ T cells in blood underwent clonal expansion by week 6 at 0.1 to 3.0 mg/kg. More expanded clones were found, on average, in CD8+ than in CD4+ T cells.

Trimming left V 6 bases short and J 4 bases short, with 6 bases between. The CDR3 spans 11 residues. Germline CDR1 reads MNHNS; CDR2 reads SASEGT. TCRdb's copy holds only in-frame clones and misses some; the assay was immunoSEQ multiplex PCR. The repertoire holds roughly 38,000 clones, about 83% seen once, with approximately 35% in the top ten. It was autoimmune disease history or systemic immunosuppression that excluded patients. On cycle 4 day 1 and cycle 7 day 1, as well as at baseline, blood was sampled. The TCR originated in an adult with an advanced solid tumor such as melanoma, head and neck, liver or kidney cancer. The rearrangement joins TRBV6-1 to TRBJ1-1, with D maybe TRBD1 (5 bases). The material was CD4+ or CD8+ T cells sorted from blood, obtained in a trial of the OX40 agonist ivuxolimab. In DNA, the CDR3 is TGTGCCAGCAGGGGGGGCACTGAAGCTTTCTTT. Encoded protein: CASRGGTEAFF.